Presented here are 17 T cell receptor beta chains from one specimen sequenced in a study of T cell repertoires in cytomegalovirus infection. TCRdb fed the reads into MiXCR, producing one record per CDR3 protein. The repertoire holds a few hundred thousand distinct CDR3 sequences, with about 20% as singletons. Sequenced: CD8+ T cells from PBMCs. Receptors originate from a human donor in good health (CMV status not recorded). Some clones in this sample may be carry-over from other donors' samples.

This clonotype was seen only once. V usage is TRBV7-9 and J usage is TRBJ2-1; perhaps TRBD2 as D (5 bases). The CDR3 is 15 amino acids. Trimming removed 5 bases at V and 3 bases at J, with 14 bases between. The germline V gene encodes CDR1 SEHNR and CDR2 FQNEAQ (reference sequence). The CDR3 DNA is TGTGCCAGCAGCCCTCCGGTCGGGGACTACAATGAGCAGTTCTTC. Translating gives CASSPPVGDYNEQFF.

The chain recombines TRBV7-6 with TRBJ1-2; possible D gene TRBD1, 6 bases. The CDR3 sequence is 14 residues long. CDR1 is SGHVS and CDR2 is FNYEAQ in the germline V gene. Between the trimmed V and J ends, which lost 5 bases and 4 bases, there was a span of 14 bases. In nucleotides, the CDR3 is TGTGCCAGCAGCCCCGAAACAGGGACCTATGGCTACACCTTC. Its translation: CASSPETGTYGYTF.

The chain has TRBV19 and TRBJ1-1; a possible D gene is TRBD1 (6 bases). Germline CDR1 reads LNHDA; CDR2 reads SQIVND (reference sequence). CDR3 length: 15 amino acids. Between the trimmed V and J ends, which lost 9 bases and 0 bases, there was a span of 17 bases. CDR3 amino acids: CARSAMRGMNTEAFF. DNA for the CDR3: TGTGCCAGATCCGCCATGAGGGGGATGAACACTGAAGCTTTCTTT.

The V call is TRBV4-1, the J call TRBJ2-1; D possibly uses TRBD1 or TRBD2 (6 bases each). Per the germline V gene, CDR1 is MGHRA and CDR2 is YSYEKL. CDR3 length: 17 residues. V lost 4 bases to trimming and J lost 0 bases, with 16 bases between them. DNA of the CDR3: TGCGCCAGCAGCCCCCAGGGGACTTTCAGCTCCTACAATGAGCAGTTCTTC. Translated: CASSPQGTFSSYNEQFF.

This clonotype was counted many times. This chain connects TRBV7-6 to TRBJ1-5; D gene ambiguous. The CDR3 loop spans 14 amino acids. Deletions cut 1 base from V and 3 bases from J, with 7 bases between. Germline CDR1 reads SGHVS; CDR2 reads FNYEAQ. The CDR3 region is CASSLGYSNQPQHF. The CDR3 DNA follows: TGTGCCAGCAGCTTAGGATACTCCAATCAGCCCCAGCATTTT.

This clonotype was seen more than once but under ten times. V is TRBV15 and J is TRBJ1-1; 7 nucleotides line up with TRBD1. J gave up 5 bases and V 1 base, and 7 bases lay outside the gene matches. The CDR3 has 15 residues. Germline lookup yields CDR1 LNHNV and CDR2 YYDKDF (reference sequence). For the CDR3, the DNA is TGTGCCACCAGCAGAGCGAGACAGGGTCGGACTGAAGCTTTCTTT. Translated, it gives CATSRARQGRTEAFF.

Points on this clonotype: Just one base apart from a much larger clone, this may be a read error. V is TRBV28 and J is TRBJ2-3; TRBD2 matches 8 bases. Germline V lookup: CDR1 MDHEN, CDR2 SYDVKM. This CDR3 comprises 14 residues. V trimming: 6 bases; J trimming: 2 bases; junction bases outside the gene matches: 4. This CDR3 is CASSLLAVTDTQYF. CDR3 in DNA: TGTGCCAGCAGCCTACTAGCGGTCACAGATACGCAGTATTTT. Full variable domain (rest looked up from reference TRBV28 and TRBJ2-3): DVKVTQSSRYLVKRTGEKVFLECVQDMDHENMFWYRQDPGLGLRLIYFSYDVKMKEKGDIPEGYSVSREKKERFSLILESASTNQTSMYLCASSLLAVTDTQYFGPGTRLTVL.

This clonotype was counted ten times or more. The V and J genes are TRBV6-5 and TRBJ1-6; D call uncertain. Germline assignment: CDR1 MNHEY and CDR2 SVGAGI. The V gene lost 2 bases and the J gene lost 2 bases, with 13 bases spanning the gap. The CDR3 totals 17 residues. The CDR3 DNA reads TGTGCCAGCAGTTACGGGAGCCGGGGAACCTATAATTCACCCCTCCACTTT. The encoded protein is CASSYGSRGTYNSPLHF.

This clonotype occurred a few times. The V call is TRBV20-1, the J call TRBJ1-3, with 9 bases aligning to TRBD1. In germline, CDR1 is DFQATT, CDR2 SNEGSKA (reference sequence). This CDR3 has 13 amino acids. The J segment lost 4 bases and the V segment lost 6 bases, leaving 4 bases of the junction unmatched. The DNA of the CDR3 is TGCAGTGCACAGGGGGCGAGCGGAAACACCATATATTTT. This codes for CSAQGASGNTIYF.

This sequence joins TRBV28 and TRBJ1-3; D uncertain. Germline assignment: CDR1 MDHEN and CDR2 SYDVKM. The CDR3 sequence is 15 residues long. Trimming shortened V by 5 bases and J by 7 bases, and 18 bases separated the two germline ends. The CDR3 region is CASSPRVLPSNTIYF. The DNA of the CDR3 is TGTGCCAGCAGTCCTAGGGTTCTCCCCAGCAACACCATATATTTT.

This clonotype was counted between two and nine times. This chain joins TRBV28 and TRBJ2-3; maybe TRBD1 (5 bases). Per the germline V gene, CDR1 is MDHEN and CDR2 is SYDVKM. V shed 4 bases and J shed 0 bases, with 17 bases lying between them. This CDR3 comprises 17 residues. The CDR3 nucleotides read TGTGCCAGCAGTTCTTCCCAGGACAACCTAAGCACAGATACGCAGTATTTT. Translated: CASSSSQDNLSTDTQYF.

The chain's CDR3 is CSVPELENYGYTF. Written as DNA, the CDR3 is TGCAGCGTTCCAGAATTAGAGAACTATGGCTACACCTTC. The gene calls are TRBV29-1 and TRBJ1-2, with no clear D. The V gene lost 5 bases and the J gene lost 2 bases, with 12 bases spanning the gap. Germline V gene sequence: CDR1 SQVTM, CDR2 ANQGSEA. The CDR3 covers 13 residues.

In this sample, this clonotype turned up many times. The chain joins TRBV7-9 to TRBJ2-7; D uncertain. The ends were cut back, 0 bases at V and 3 bases at J, with 6 bases in the middle. CDR1 and CDR2 from the germline V gene are SEHNR and FQNEAQ (reference sequence). The length of the CDR3 is 13 residues. The DNA of the CDR3 is TGTGCCAGCAGCTTAGCTGAAAGCTACGAGCAGTACTTC. Encoded protein: CASSLAESYEQYF.

This clonotype was counted many times. The V and J genes are TRBV6-1 and TRBJ1-2; 7 positions agree with TRBD1. After removal of 5 bases from V and 8 bases from J, the junction contained 5 bases not matched to a gene. There are 12 residues in the CDR3. Looked up from germline, CDR1 is MNHNS and CDR2 is SASEGT. This CDR3 is CASSPGGRGYTF. The CDR3, as DNA: TGTGCCAGCAGTCCAGGGGGACGGGGCTACACCTTC.

V is TRBV7-8 and J is TRBJ2-2; D may be TRBD2 (5 bases). Per the germline V gene, CDR1 is SGHVS and CDR2 is FQNEAQ. The CDR3 is 14 amino acids. V lost 4 bases and J lost 7, with 13 bases in between. This CDR3 reads CASSSRGRNGELFF. The CDR3 nucleotides read TGTGCCAGCAGCTCCCGGGGTAGGAACGGGGAGCTGTTTTTT.

The chain couples TRBV20-1 to TRBJ2-7; TRBD2 aligns across 7 bases. CDR1 and CDR2 (germline): DFQATT, SNEGSKA (reference sequence). CDR3 length equals 14 residues. With 3 bases clipped from V and 0 bases from J, the junction kept 5 bases outside the gene matches. CDR3 amino acids: CSASLSGASYEQYF. CDR3 sequence (DNA): TGCAGTGCTAGCTTAAGCGGGGCCTCCTACGAGCAGTACTTC.

This clonotype was seen a few times. The chain carries TRBV2 and TRBJ2-3; 11 nucleotides align to TRBD2. V shed 3 bases and J 3 bases; nucleotides not matched to a gene: 11. The CDR3 runs 18 residues. Germline CDR1 SNHLY, CDR2 FYNNEI. The CDR3 region has the DNA TGTGCCAGCAGTGACGCTAGCGGGGGGAATGGATTTACAGATACGCAGTATTTT. Translation: CASSDASGGNGFTDTQYF.